These 22 T cell receptor beta chains were all obtained from the same sample, sequenced in a study of blood T cell repertoires in COVID-19. The table came from immunoSEQ multiplex PCR; TCRdb's copy has only in-frame clones and leaves some out. The table includes about 310,000 clones, roughly 91% detected once. The sequencing input was PBMCs or T cells enriched from blood (not recorded which). All receptors come from a woman aged 25 to 39 who had recovered from COVID-19.

This clone was detected only once. The chain employs TRBV27 and TRBJ2-5; maybe TRBD2 (6 bases). The CDR3 extends over 14 amino acids. V lost 5 bases and J 4 bases, leaving 14 bases between the germline ends. The V gene's germline CDR1 is MNHEY and CDR2 SMNVEV (reference sequence). The CDR3 bases are TGTGCCAGCAGTCTGCGGGAATTGGGAGAGACCCAGTACTTC. Amino acid sequence: CASSLRELGETQYF.

The chain joins TRBV28 to TRBJ1-2; 9 bases align to TRBD1. CDR3 length equals 16 residues. J gave up 4 bases and V 7 bases, and 13 bases lay outside the gene matches. Germline V CDR1 and CDR2: MDHEN, SYDVKM. The CDR3 bases are TGTGCCAGCACGGAATCCGGGACAGGGTACACCTATGGCTACACCTTC. This sequence encodes CASTESGTGYTYGYTF.

The sample holds many counts of this clone. This rearrangement joins TRBV2 to TRBJ2-1, with TRBD1 matching over 9 bases. Germline-derived CDR1 and CDR2 are SNHLY and FYNNEI. The CDR3 runs 17 residues. V trimming: 5 bases; J trimming: 8 bases; junction bases outside the gene matches: 16. The DNA for the CDR3 is TGTGCCAGCAGTCTCCGGGCCGGACAGGGGACGAAGCATGAGCAGTTCTTC. This sequence encodes CASSLRAGQGTKHEQFF.

The chain couples TRBV5-4 to TRBJ1-1, with D tentatively TRBD1 (5 bases). CDR3 length: 13 amino acids. The V end was cut by 2 bases, the J end by 1 base, with 6 bases between. Germline CDR1 SGHNT, CDR2 YYREEE (reference sequence). The CDR3 loop reads CASSLTGNTEAFF. CDR3 coding DNA: TGTGCCAGCAGCTTAACAGGGAACACTGAAGCTTTCTTT.

This clone was seen a single time. The DNA for the CDR3 is TGTGCCAGCAGCAGGACAGGGGAGGACACTGAAGCTTTCTTT. It specifies CASSRTGEDTEAFF. The rearrangement links TRBV7-9 to TRBJ1-1, with TRBD1 matching 9 bases. This CDR3 has 14 amino acids. Unmatched junction bases numbered 4, after V lost 5 bases and J lost 3 bases. From germline, CDR1 is SEHNR and CDR2 FQNEAQ (reference sequence). The full variable domain, completed using reference TRBV7-9 and TRBJ1-1, is DTGVSQNPRHKITKRGQNVTFRCDPISEHNRLYWYRQTLGQGPEFLTYFQNEAQLEKSRLLSDRFSAERPKGSFSTLEIQRTEQGDSAMYLCASSRTGEDTEAFFGQGTRLTVV.

J is TRBJ2-5 and V is TRBV19; tentative D call: TRBD1 (5 bases). V gave up 4 bases and J gave up 3 bases, with 15 bases separating them. The CDR3 is 15 amino acids. Germline CDR1 reads LNHDA; CDR2 reads SQIVND (reference sequence). CDR3 sequence (DNA): TGTGCCAGTAGTAGGAGCTGGGTAGGGGAAGAGACCCAGTACTTC. It codes for CASSRSWVGEETQYF.

This chain connects TRBV6-1 to TRBJ2-7, with D possibly being TRBD2 (7 bases). The CDR3 runs 15 residues. Per the germline V gene, CDR1 is MNHNS and CDR2 is SASEGT. V was clipped by 1 base and J by 4 bases, with 14 bases between them. CDR3 sequence (DNA): TGTGCCAGCAGTGAAGAGGGGGGGCAGGCTTACGAGCAGTACTTC. Its translation: CASSEEGGQAYEQYF.

This chain links TRBV7-2 with TRBJ1-2; 7 nucleotides align to TRBD1. Germline V CDR1 and CDR2: SGHTA, FQGNSA. The CDR3 is 12 residues long. The V gene end was trimmed by 3 bases and the J gene end by 14 bases; junction bases not matched to a gene: 9. The CDR3 nucleotides are TGTGCCAGCAGCTTTATGACAGGGAGTAAAACCTTC. It specifies CASSFMTGSKTF.

V is TRBV28 and J is TRBJ2-5; 7 positions match TRBD1. The ends lost 6 bases at V and 3 bases at J; junction bases unmatched: 10. Germline V gives CDR1 MDHEN, CDR2 SYDVKM. The CDR3 length is 15 residues. This chain's CDR3 is CASRSAGGTEETQYF. The CDR3 nucleotides read TGTGCCAGCAGGTCGGCAGGGGGTACGGAAGAGACCCAGTACTTC.

This chain joins TRBV6-5 and TRBJ2-3; no clear D. The V end was cut by 4 bases, the J end by 0 bases, with 14 bases between. Per the germline V gene, CDR1 is MNHEY and CDR2 is SVGAGI. The CDR3 contains 16 residues. CDR3 sequence reads: CASSFLGADSTDTQYF. For the CDR3, the DNA is TGTGCCAGCAGTTTCTTAGGAGCAGATAGCACAGATACGCAGTATTTT.

The V call is TRBV3-1 (or the pseudogene TRBV3-2), the J call TRBJ2-1; TRBD1 matches 11 bases. V lost 5 bases, J lost 7 bases, and 4 bases stayed unmatched. CDR1 is LGHDT, CDR2 YNNKEL, per germline (reference sequence). The CDR3 is made up of 14 amino acids. The CDR3 nucleotides are TGTGCCAGCAGCACCTGGGACAGGGGGAATGAGCAGTTCTTC. As protein: CASSTWDRGNEQFF.

This chain links TRBV5-1 with TRBJ1-4, with 7 positions matching TRBD1. The CDR3 covers 16 residues. The germline CDR1 and CDR2 sequences are SGHRS and YFSETQ. The ends lost 0 bases at V and 8 bases at J; junction bases unmatched: 10. CDR3 coding DNA: TGCGCCAGCAGCTTGGTCTCGGGAAGGGGGCAAGAAAAACTGTTTTTT. Amino acid sequence: CASSLVSGRGQEKLFF.

This clone was recorded a few times. J is TRBJ2-7 and V is TRBV28; 8 bases are shared with TRBD2. After removal of 5 bases from V and 6 bases from J, the junction contained 15 bases not matched to a gene. Germline values: CDR1 MDHEN, CDR2 SYDVKM. The CDR3 is made up of 16 amino acids. The CDR3 region has the DNA TGTGCCAGCAGTCCAACCCTCCAGCGGGAGTCTTCCGAGCAGTACTTC. Encoded protein: CASSPTLQRESSEQYF.

The chain couples TRBV30 to TRBJ2-1, with 9 bases aligning to TRBD2. The CDR3 is 15 residues long. Germline-derived CDR1 and CDR2 are GTSNPN and SVGIG (reference sequence). J gave up 4 bases and V 5 bases, and 9 bases lay outside the gene matches. DNA for the CDR3: TGTGCCTGGTCGAAACTAGCGGGCCCATACAATGAGCAGTTCTTC. Protein sequence: CAWSKLAGPYNEQFF.

This chain joins TRBV6-5 and TRBJ1-1; D is ambiguous. The CDR3 length is 12 residues. The germline V gene has CDR1 MNHEY and CDR2 SVGAGI. V gave up 6 bases and J gave up 1 base, with 6 bases separating them. The DNA for the CDR3 is TGTGCCAGCAGACGACAGAACACTGAAGCTTTCTTT. Protein: CASRRQNTEAFF.

The gene calls are TRBV19 and TRBJ2-1; 9 bases line up with TRBD2. The CDR3 totals 15 residues. V lost 7 bases to trimming and J lost 4 bases; unmatched junction nucleotides: 8. Germline V CDR1 and CDR2: LNHDA, SQIVND (reference sequence). The DNA of the CDR3 is TGTGCCAGTAATGTAGCGGGAGTTGGGTACAATGAGCAGTTCTTC. Protein: CASNVAGVGYNEQFF.

The rearrangement joins TRBV5-1 to TRBJ2-7; 8 positions match TRBD1. The J segment lost 2 bases and the V segment lost 4 bases, leaving 8 bases of the junction unmatched. CDR1 SGHRS and CDR2 YFSETQ come from the germline V gene. The CDR3 sequence is 15 residues long. In DNA, the CDR3 is TGCGCCAGCAGCACAGGGACAGGCATTACCTACGAGCAGTACTTC. Encoded protein: CASSTGTGITYEQYF.

The chain joins TRBV28 to TRBJ1-1; TRBD1 is a possible D gene (5 bases). Trimming shortened V by 4 bases and J by 8 bases, and 11 bases separated the two germline ends. Germline CDR1 is MDHEN and CDR2 is SYDVKM. The CDR3 contains 12 residues. The CDR3 is CASSSSGREAFF. The CDR3 region has the DNA TGTGCCAGCAGTTCTTCAGGGAGGGAAGCTTTCTTT.

This chain joins TRBV2 and TRBJ2-1; tentatively, D is TRBD2 (6 bases). The CDR3 extends over 16 amino acids. Trimming shortened V by 11 bases and J by 6 bases, and 26 bases separated the two germline ends. The germline V gene encodes CDR1 SNHLY and CDR2 FYNNEI. The CDR3 sequence is CAGGRRRATRTNEQFF. In DNA, the CDR3 is TGTGCCGGAGGACGGAGGAGGGCCACCCGTACCAATGAGCAGTTCTTC.

This clone appeared a single time. This rearrangement joins TRBV27 to TRBJ2-7; 10 bases map to TRBD2. Losses at the gene ends were 7 bases for V and 2 bases for J; bases not matched to a gene: 8. The CDR3 is made up of 15 amino acids. Per germline, CDR1 MNHEY and CDR2 SMNVEV (reference sequence). CDR3 sequence reads: CASTKAGGLAYEQYF. The CDR3 DNA reads as TGTGCCAGCACCAAAGCGGGAGGGCTAGCCTACGAGCAGTACTTC.

This sequence joins TRBV12-3 or TRBV12-4 and TRBJ1-2; TRBD1 might be the D (5 bases). This CDR3 is 13 amino acids long. The V end was cut by 6 bases, the J end by 7 bases, with 15 bases between. The chain's CDR3 is CASSSPTVPGYTF. Written as DNA, the CDR3 is TGTGCCAGCAGCTCACCGACAGTCCCTGGCTACACCTTC.

This CDR3 reads CASSLNNPYEQYF. In DNA, the CDR3 is TGTGCCAGCAGTTTAAACAACCCTTACGAGCAGTACTTC. The chain combines TRBV12-3 or TRBV12-4 with TRBJ2-7; D call uncertain. This CDR3 comprises 13 residues. V dropped 2 bases and J dropped 4 bases, with 9 bases sitting between them.